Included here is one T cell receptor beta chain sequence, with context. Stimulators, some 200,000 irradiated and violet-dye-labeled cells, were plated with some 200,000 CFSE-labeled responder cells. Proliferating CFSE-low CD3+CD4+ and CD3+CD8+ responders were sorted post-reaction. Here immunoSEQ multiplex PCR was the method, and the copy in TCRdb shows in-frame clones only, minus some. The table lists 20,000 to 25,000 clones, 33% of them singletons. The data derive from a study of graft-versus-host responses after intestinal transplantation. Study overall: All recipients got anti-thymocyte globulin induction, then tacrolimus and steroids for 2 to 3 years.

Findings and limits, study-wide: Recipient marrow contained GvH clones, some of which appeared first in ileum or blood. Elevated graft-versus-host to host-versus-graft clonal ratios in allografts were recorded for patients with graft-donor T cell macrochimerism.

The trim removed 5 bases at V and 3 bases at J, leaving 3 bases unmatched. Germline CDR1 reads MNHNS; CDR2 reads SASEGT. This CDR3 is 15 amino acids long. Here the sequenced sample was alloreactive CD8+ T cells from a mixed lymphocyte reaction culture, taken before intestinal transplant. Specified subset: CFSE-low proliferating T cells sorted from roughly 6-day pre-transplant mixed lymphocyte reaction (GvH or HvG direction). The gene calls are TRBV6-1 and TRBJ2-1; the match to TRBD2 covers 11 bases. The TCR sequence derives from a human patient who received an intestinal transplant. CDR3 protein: CASSIGTSGYNEQFF. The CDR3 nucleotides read TGTGCCAGCAGTATAGGGACTAGCGGCTACAATGAGCAGTTCTTC.